These T cell receptor beta chains were read from a single sample in a study of beta chain features in type 1 diabetes. Here immunoSEQ multiplex PCR was the method, and the copy in TCRdb shows in-frame clones only, minus some. The sample yields roughly 260,000 clones, roughly 10% seen once. The specimen sequenced was naive CD4+ T cells from blood. These receptors were taken from a man under 40 with type 1 diabetes. Each CDR3 is given with its conserved first and last residue. D genes are given only for firm matches. Where a row states a size, it is once, few, many or the class of an expanded clone; other rows omit it.

>TRBJ2-3|.|TRBV14|.
TGTGCCAGCAGCCTGTACGGAGATACGCAGTATTTT
CASSLYGDTQYF
>TRBJ1-6|TRBD1|TRBV4-1|few
TGCGCCAGCAGCCAGGGGGGCGGGACAGGGATCAACCATAATTCACCCCTCCACTTT
CASSQGGGTGINHNSPLHF
>TRBJ2-7|.|TRBV2|.
TGTGCCAGCAGTGAAGTGGTCAGTTACTACGAGCAGTACTTC
CASSEVVSYYEQYF
>TRBJ1-2|TRBD1|TRBV12-5|few
TGTGCTAGTGGTAGTACCGGGACAGGGAGAGACTACACCTTC
CASGSTGTGRDYTF
>TRBJ1-5|.|TRBV7-2|.
TGTGCCAGCAGCGTATGGGACACAGGGTTTCAGCCCCAGCATTTT
CASSVWDTGFQPQHF
>TRBJ1-1|.|TRBV4-2|few
TGTGCCAGCAGCCAAGAGTGGAGGGGTGACACTGAAGCTTTCTTT
CASSQEWRGDTEAFF
>TRBJ2-7|TRBD1|TRBV28|few
TGTGCCTCCCCAGTCTTGGGACAGGGATCGTACGAGCAGTACTTC
CASPVLGQGSYEQYF
>TRBJ1-2|.|TRBV6-5|.
TGTGCCAGCAGGTCCCGGGAGAACTATGGCTACACCTTC
CASRSRENYGYTF
>TRBJ2-2|.|TRBV7-9|.
TGTGCCAGCAGCCACTGGGCAGGGGAGCTGTTTTTT
CASSHWAGELFF
>TRBJ1-1|.|TRBV11-1|.
TGTGCCAGCAGCCCGGGAGTGTTCCGCATAGAAGCTTTCTTT
CASSPGVFRIEAFF
>TRBJ1-1|.|TRBV11-1|.
TGTGCCAGCAGCTTAGCCCTTGGGGCCGAAGCTTTCTTT
CASSLALGAEAFF
>TRBJ2-5|.|TRBV18|.
TGTGCCAGCTCACCAGGACTCGGGGTGGAGACCCAGTACTTC
CASSPGLGVETQYF
>TRBJ2-7|TRBD1|TRBV6-5|.
TGTGCCAGCAGTTACGGGGACAGAAACTACGAGCAGTACTTC
CASSYGDRNYEQYF
>TRBJ2-5|TRBD1|TRBV5-4|few
TGTGCCAGCAGCCTGGACAGGGCGTACCAAGAGACCCAGTACTTC
CASSLDRAYQETQYF
>TRBJ2-1|.|TRBV12-2|.
TGTGCAAGTCGGGCCTCGAAGGAGGAGCAGTTCTTC
CASRASKEEQFF
>TRBJ2-4|.|TRBV4-1|.
TGCGCCAGCAGCCAAGTGGGCAGGGAGGCGAATAACATTCAGTACTTC
CASSQVGREANNIQYF
>TRBJ2-1|.|TRBV9|.
TGTGCCAGCAGCGGGGGCGATGAGCAGTTCTTC
CASSGGDEQFF
>TRBJ1-2|.|TRBV2|.
TGTGCCAGCAGTGAAGGGCCCATGAACAGTAACTATGGCTACACCTTC
CASSEGPMNSNYGYTF
>TRBJ1-2|TRBD1|TRBV5-4|.
TGTGCCAGCAGCTTGGGACAGGGGAACTATGGCTACACCTTC
CASSLGQGNYGYTF
>TRBJ2-3|TRBD2|TRBV9|few
TGTGCCAGCAGCGTAGGCGCTAGCGGGGGGTATTTTACAGATACGCAGTATTTT
CASSVGASGGYFTDTQYF
>TRBJ1-2|.|TRBV9|few
TGTGCCAGCAGCGGGTGGGGGGGTGACAACTATGGCTACACCTTC
CASSGWGGDNYGYTF
>TRBJ1-1|TRBD1|TRBV30|.
TGTGCCTGGAATACAGGGGTAGAGACTGAAGCTTTCTTT
CAWNTGVETEAFF
>TRBJ1-2|.|TRBV7-9|.
TGTGCCAGCAGCTCACGGGAGGACTATAACTATGGCTACACCTTC
CASSSREDYNYGYTF
>TRBJ1-1|.|TRBV28|few
TGTGCCAGCAGTTGGCGGCAGGGGATTCCTGAAGCTTTCTTT
CASSWRQGIPEAFF
>TRBJ2-3|TRBD2|TRBV25-1|few
TGTGCCAGCAGTGAATTGGGGACTAGCGGGGACACAGATACGCAGTATTTT
CASSELGTSGDTDTQYF